The present entry profiles one T cell receptor beta chain with its context. TCRdb reprocessed the 5' RACE reads via MiXCR and lists one record per CDR3 protein. The sample carries 450,000 to 550,000 distinct CDR3 sequences, over 15% recorded once. These data originate in a study of T cells after yellow fever vaccination. The V gene's germline CDR1 is SGHTA and CDR2 FQGNSA. This CDR3 has 17 residues. The trim removed 5 bases at V and 4 bases at J, leaving 11 bases unmatched. The sequencing used PBMCs, collected 15 days after the yellow fever booster vaccination. The genes are TRBV7-2 and TRBJ2-5; 12 bases fit TRBD2. The TCR sequence derives from a man younger than 45 who received the YFV17D yellow fever vaccine. This CDR3 is CASSRGLAGPTLETQYF. The CDR3 DNA sequence: TGTGCCAGCAGCCGAGGACTAGCGGGACCTACTTTAGAGACCCAGTACTTC.